Below, 11 T cell receptor beta chains from the same sample are listed, as sequenced in a study of regulatory dendritic cells for organ transplantation. Libraries were prepared by immunoSEQ multiplex PCR; TCRdb keeps only in-frame clonotypes and omits some of them. The repertoire holds about 10,000 clones, with roughly two thirds as singletons. These receptors lack a known antigen. CFSE-labeled sorted T cells met regulatory or mature dendritic cells for four to five days. The sample taken for sequencing was naive CD4+ T cells from blood cultured with dendritic cells. The subset here: CD45RA+ naive T cells. These receptors originate from a human donor in good health.

This sequence joins TRBV7-6 and TRBJ1-1, with D possibly matching TRBD1 (5 bases). The CDR3 length is 13 residues. Looked up from germline, CDR1 is SGHVS and CDR2 is FNYEAQ. V lost 1 base, J lost 4 bases, and 7 bases lay in between. CDR3 in amino acids: CASSLVGATEAFF. CDR3 nucleotides: TGTGCCAGCAGCTTAGTAGGGGCCACTGAAGCTTTCTTT.

This chain links TRBV5-1 with TRBJ2-7, with 8 nucleotides matching TRBD2. V trimming: 5 bases; J trimming: 2 bases; junction bases outside the gene matches: 6. Germline V gives CDR1 SGHRS, CDR2 YFSETQ. The CDR3 loop spans 14 amino acids. As DNA, the CDR3 is TGCGCCAGCAGTCGAGCGGGGGACACCTACGAGCAGTACTTC. It is translated as CASSRAGDTYEQYF.

The J gene is TRBJ1-2, the V gene TRBV10-3; tentative D call: TRBD1 (6 bases). The V gene's germline CDR1 is ENHRY and CDR2 SYGVKD. The length of the CDR3 is 12 residues. Trimming pared 10 bases from V and 3 bases from J, leaving 12 bases between. The CDR3 bases are TGTGCCAGCGGACAGCCTGACTATGGCTACACCTTC. Translated: CASGQPDYGYTF.

The chain has TRBV5-4 and TRBJ1-1; 9 bases match TRBD1. J lost 5 bases, V lost 2 bases, and 4 bases had no gene match. CDR1 SGHNT and CDR2 YYREEE come from the germline V gene (reference sequence). The CDR3 contains 14 residues. The CDR3, as DNA: TGTGCCAGCAGCTTTACAGGGGGCGGAACTGAAGCTTTCTTT. Its translation is CASSFTGGGTEAFF.

This chain joins TRBV7-6 and TRBJ2-3, with TRBD2 matching over 13 bases. V was clipped by 5 bases and J by 2 bases; unmatched bases: 4. The V gene's germline CDR1 is SGHVS and CDR2 FNYEAQ. The CDR3 is made up of 16 amino acids. The CDR3 DNA is TGTGCCAGCAGCCTTGGACTAGCGGGGGCCACAGATACGCAGTATTTT. Amino acid sequence: CASSLGLAGATDTQYF. Using reference TRBV7-6 and TRBJ2-3 for the parts outside the CDR3, the full variable domain is GAGVSQSPRYKVTKRGQDVALRCDPISGHVSLYWYRQALGQGPEFLTYFNYEAQQDKSGLPNDRFSAERPEGSISTLTIQRTEQRDSAMYRCASSLGLAGATDTQYFGPGTRLTVL.

This clone was recorded a few times. J is TRBJ1-2 and V is TRBV27; 8 nucleotides line up with TRBD1. Trimming cost V 6 bases and J 8 bases; bases outside gene matches: 11. Germline CDR1 MNHEY, CDR2 SMNVEV (reference sequence). There are 14 residues in the CDR3. The CDR3 sequence is CASRSSGTGGGYTF. CDR3 nucleotides: TGTGCCAGCAGATCTTCCGGGACAGGAGGGGGCTACACCTTC.

This clone was seen a few times. The chain recombines TRBV5-1 with TRBJ1-2, with TRBD1 matching 9 bases. The V and J ends lost 4 bases and 4 bases, in that order; junction bases with no gene match: 8. Germline CDR1 is SGHRS and CDR2 is YFSETQ. The CDR3 runs to 15 residues. Here the CDR3 DNA reads TGCGCCAGCAGCGGGGGACAGGGCCACCCCTATGGCTACACCTTC. Protein product: CASSGGQGHPYGYTF.

There are a few counts of this clone. This rearrangement joins TRBV27 to TRBJ2-2; possible D gene TRBD1, 6 bases. This CDR3 contains 14 residues. In germline, CDR1 is MNHEY, CDR2 SMNVEV (reference sequence). Deletions cut 5 bases from V and 5 bases from J, with 12 bases between. The CDR3: CASSRYRETGELFF. DNA of the CDR3: TGTGCCAGCAGTAGGTACAGGGAAACCGGGGAGCTGTTTTTT.

The chain couples TRBV15 to TRBJ2-7, with 10 nucleotides matching TRBD2. Germline V CDR1 and CDR2: LNHNV, YYDKDF (reference sequence). V was clipped by 1 base and J by 3 bases; unmatched bases: 3. The CDR3 contains 15 residues. The DNA of the CDR3 is TGTGCCACCAGCAGAGGACTAGCGGGTAACTACGAGCAGTACTTC. Its protein product is CATSRGLAGNYEQYF.

The rearrangement joins TRBV6-5 to TRBJ1-1, with D possibly matching TRBD1 (5 bases). The ends were cut back, 0 bases at V and 4 bases at J, with 6 bases in the middle. This CDR3 contains 13 residues. Germline V gene sequence: CDR1 MNHEY, CDR2 SVGAGI. The CDR3 region has the DNA TGTGCCAGCAGTTACTCGCAGGGCACTGAAGCTTTCTTT. It encodes CASSYSQGTEAFF.

CDR3 residues: CASSARGGSNQPQHF. CDR3 DNA: TGTGCCAGCAGTGCCCGGGGTGGAAGCAATCAGCCCCAGCATTTT. This rearrangement joins TRBV2 to TRBJ1-5; no reliable D call. Germline CDR1 SNHLY, CDR2 FYNNEI. The CDR3 has 15 amino acids. Trimming took off 4 bases at V and 1 base at J, with 11 bases between the two ends.